A single sample gave rise to the 21 T cell receptor beta chains below, sequenced in a study of CD8 T cells in Susac syndrome. The RNA input was about 0.5 to 1 ug, and it was reverse transcribed with random hexamers. Via MiXCR, TCRdb re-called the immunoSEQ multiplex PCR reads, giving one row per CDR3 protein. The sample lists 150,000 to 200,000 distinct CDR3 sequences, roughly 94% occurring once. Source material: CD4+ T cells from PBMCs. These receptors were taken from a human donor with multiple sclerosis.

The chain joins TRBV4-3 to TRBJ2-2, with 7 positions matching TRBD2. The CDR3 spans 17 residues. V lost 0 bases to trimming and J lost 3 bases; unmatched junction nucleotides: 7. CDR1 LGHNA and CDR2 YSLEER come from the germline V gene. CDR3 sequence (DNA): TGCGCCAGCAGCCAAGAAATTCCTGGGAGGGACACCGGGGAGCTGTTTTTT. This encodes CASSQEIPGRDTGELFF.

The rearrangement joins TRBV6-1 to TRBJ1-2; D is unclear. Germline V gives CDR1 MNHNS, CDR2 SASEGT. There are 13 residues in the CDR3. Trimming took off 2 bases at V and 4 bases at J, with 8 bases between the two ends. The CDR3 DNA is TGTGCCAGCAGTGAATTGCCGGGCTATGGCTACACCTTC. It encodes CASSELPGYGYTF.

The J gene is TRBJ2-6, the V gene TRBV6-5; D might be TRBD1 (6 bases). This CDR3 has 17 residues. Trimming shortened V by 2 bases and J by 2 bases, and 13 bases separated the two germline ends. Germline CDR1 is MNHEY and CDR2 is SVGAGI. The CDR3 here is CASSYLLGGTGANVLTF. DNA of the CDR3: TGTGCCAGCAGTTACCTTTTAGGGGGAACTGGGGCCAACGTCCTGACTTTC.

This clonotype showed up just once. The V call is TRBV30, the J call TRBJ2-4, with 7 bases fitting TRBD2. This CDR3 region has 13 residues. Losses at the gene ends were 7 bases for V and 1 base for J; bases not matched to a gene: 4. The germline V gene encodes CDR1 GTSNPN and CDR2 SVGIG (reference sequence). The CDR3 reads CASAGRAKNIQYF. CDR3 DNA: TGTGCCTCAGCGGGGAGGGCCAAAAACATTCAGTACTTC.

The chain couples TRBV12-3 or TRBV12-4 to TRBJ1-1; no clear D gene. The CDR3 has 15 amino acids. Trimming cost V 5 bases and J 4 bases, with 17 bases left between them. CDR3 DNA: TGTGCCAGCAGTCTTGATCCCGGGGTACGCACTGAAGCTTTCTTT. The encoded protein is CASSLDPGVRTEAFF.

In this sample, this clonotype turned up once. The genes are TRBV4-1 and TRBJ2-2, with D possibly being TRBD1 (7 bases). In germline, CDR1 is MGHRA, CDR2 YSYEKL. Deletions cut 1 base from V and 3 bases from J, with 18 bases between. This CDR3 comprises 18 residues. The CDR3, as DNA: TGCGCCAGCAGCCAAGGTGGAAGCAGGGGGGCGTACACCGGGGAGCTGTTTTTT. Its translation is CASSQGGSRGAYTGELFF.

The chain has TRBV6-5 and TRBJ2-3; TRBD2 agrees at 8 bases. CDR1 is MNHEY, CDR2 SVGAGI, per germline. There are 15 residues in the CDR3. Losses at the gene ends were 6 bases for V and 3 bases for J; bases not matched to a gene: 8. The CDR3 DNA reads as TGTGCCAGCAGACTCTGGGCTAGCGGGACAGATACGCAGTATTTT. It codes for CASRLWASGTDTQYF.

This chain connects TRBV5-5 to TRBJ1-1, with 7 bases that match TRBD1. The junction had 18 bases not matched to a gene; V was cut back by 0 bases and J by 7 bases. Germline lookup yields CDR1 SGHKS and CDR2 YYEKEE (reference sequence). The CDR3 is 18 amino acids. The CDR3 is CASSLATSAGTVKFEAFF. Here the CDR3 DNA reads TGTGCCAGCAGCTTGGCCACTTCCGCCGGGACAGTTAAATTTGAAGCTTTCTTT.

The chain joins TRBV20-1 to TRBJ2-2, with D possibly being TRBD2 (6 bases). The CDR3 loop spans 14 amino acids. The ends were cut back, 5 bases at V and 3 bases at J, with 13 bases in the middle. Germline values: CDR1 DFQATT, CDR2 SNEGSKA (reference sequence). CDR3 sequence (DNA): TGCAGTGCTTCGGGGACTTTTGACACCGGGGAGCTGTTTTTT. Residues: CSASGTFDTGELFF.

CDR3 DNA sequence: TGTGCCTGGAATCTTCCTGGGGGGGCTGGGGCCAACGTCCTGACTTTC. The encoded protein is CAWNLPGGAGANVLTF. This chain uses TRBV30 with TRBJ2-6; 7 bases map to TRBD2. This CDR3 is 16 amino acids long. V lost 4 bases, J lost 2 bases, and 8 bases stayed unmatched. CDR1 and CDR2 (germline): GTSNPN, SVGIG (reference sequence).

V and J are TRBV28 and TRBJ1-2, with TRBD1 as a possible D gene (6 bases). The CDR3 sequence is 13 residues long. Deletions cut 0 bases from V and 4 bases from J, with 6 bases between. Germline CDR1 and CDR2: MDHEN and SYDVKM. CDR3 loop: CASSLWTGYGYTF. The CDR3 bases are TGTGCCAGCAGTTTATGGACAGGCTATGGCTACACCTTC.

The gene calls are TRBV29-1 and TRBJ2-1; 9 bases agree with TRBD2. Per germline, CDR1 SQVTM and CDR2 ANQGSEA. There are 14 residues in the CDR3. The V segment lost 8 bases and the J segment 9 bases; nucleotides outside the gene matches: 14. CDR3 bases: TGCAGCCACCAGAGACTAGCGGATAAAGCTGAGCAGTTCTTC. Its translation: CSHQRLADKAEQFF.

The V and J genes are TRBV12-3 or TRBV12-4 and TRBJ2-7, with TRBD2 matching 9 bases. Trimming removed 4 bases from V and 4 bases from J; junction bases left unmatched: 5. The CDR3 consists of 14 residues. The DNA for the CDR3 is TGTGCCAGCAGTTCCGGGACTAGCCCTTACGAGCAGTACTTC. Translated: CASSSGTSPYEQYF.

The V gene is TRBV7-9, the J gene TRBJ1-1; D perhaps matches TRBD1 (6 bases). The V gene's germline CDR1 is SEHNR and CDR2 FQNEAQ (reference sequence). The CDR3 has 17 residues. Trimming removed 2 bases at V and 0 bases at J, with 16 bases between. The CDR3 nucleotides are TGTGCCAGCAGCTTATTACAGGGTTGGACTATGAACACTGAAGCTTTCTTT. The encoded protein is CASSLLQGWTMNTEAFF.

The V and J genes are TRBV7-2 and TRBJ2-1; a possible D gene is TRBD2 (5 bases). The CDR3 is 13 residues long. The V end was cut by 8 bases, the J end by 2 bases, with 10 bases between. Germline-derived CDR1 and CDR2 are SGHTA and FQGNSA. The CDR3 sequence: CASGGYTYNEQFF. The CDR3 nucleotides are TGTGCCAGCGGCGGGTATACCTACAATGAGCAGTTCTTC.

The chain uses TRBV4-2 and TRBJ2-2; D remains unclear. The V gene's germline CDR1 is LGHNA and CDR2 YNFKEQ. The CDR3 runs to 15 residues. V was clipped by 3 bases and J by 1 base, with 9 bases between them. The CDR3, as DNA: TGTGCCAGCAGCCATTACGGCCAGAACACCGGGGAGCTGTTTTTT. This codes for CASSHYGQNTGELFF.

The chain recombines TRBV6-1 with TRBJ2-1; D remains unclear. The germline CDR1 and CDR2 sequences are MNHNS and SASEGT. The CDR3 loop spans 15 amino acids. Trimming shortened V by 0 bases and J by 0 bases, and 6 bases separated the two germline ends. CDR3 sequence (DNA): TGTGCCAGCAGTGAAGCGACGAGCTCCTACAATGAGCAGTTCTTC. Translating gives CASSEATSSYNEQFF.

In DNA, the CDR3 is TGTGCCTCCGAGGACAGCGGCACAGATACGCAGTATTTT. Encoded protein: CASEDSGTDTQYF. V usage is TRBV6-5 and J usage is TRBJ2-3; perhaps TRBD1 as D (6 bases). With 11 bases removed from V and 1 base from J, the gap between germline ends came to 13 bases. The CDR3 contains 13 residues. Per the germline V gene, CDR1 is MNHEY and CDR2 is SVGAGI.

The rearrangement links TRBV18 to TRBJ1-5; D perhaps matches TRBD1 (5 bases). V dropped 3 bases and J dropped 4 bases, with 10 bases sitting between them. Germline V CDR1 and CDR2: KGHSH, LQKENI. This CDR3 spans 14 amino acids. DNA of the CDR3: TGTGCCAGCTCACCCTCCGGGGCTAATCAGCCCCAGCATTTT. Encoded protein: CASSPSGANQPQHF.

The genes are TRBV2 and TRBJ1-5; a weak D match, TRBD1 (6 bases). The V and J ends lost 4 bases and 10 bases respectively, with 20 bases between them. From germline, CDR1 is SNHLY and CDR2 FYNNEI. CDR3 length: 15 residues. The CDR3, as DNA: TGTGCCAGCAGTGCCCTTTGGAGGGGGGTTGACCCCCAGCATTTT. Residues: CASSALWRGVDPQHF.

The chain links TRBV29-1 to TRBJ1-2, with 10 bases fitting TRBD1. Per the germline V gene, CDR1 is SQVTM and CDR2 is ANQGSEA. The CDR3 extends over 12 amino acids. V was clipped by 5 bases and J by 6 bases; unmatched bases: 3. The CDR3 region has the DNA TGCAGCGTTTTGACAGGGGGCGATGGCTACACCTTC. This codes for CSVLTGGDGYTF.